One sample yielded the 5 T cell receptor beta chains listed below, sequenced in a study of PD-L1 blockade in urothelial cancer. TCRdb keeps only in-frame clones here, not all; method: immunoSEQ multiplex PCR. The data hold 35,000 to 40,000 clones, with over 80% observed a single time. Time point: pretreatment peripheral blood. The starting material was PBMCs, obtained around atezolizumab (anti-PD-L1) treatment. The receptors come from a man at least 80 years old with urothelial cancer.

The rearrangement joins TRBV18 to TRBJ2-5; D gene uncertain. CDR1 and CDR2 (germline): KGHSH, LQKENI. The CDR3 spans 13 residues. V lost 4 bases and J lost 2, with 8 bases in between. This chain's CDR3 is CASSLGVQETQYF. In DNA form, the CDR3 reads TGTGCCAGCTCACTCGGAGTACAAGAGACCCAGTACTTC.

The rearrangement joins TRBV7-9 to TRBJ2-1; 14 bases match TRBD2. Germline V gene sequence: CDR1 SEHNR, CDR2 FQNEAQ (reference sequence). The length of the CDR3 is 15 residues. Germline trimming cut 6 bases from V and 6 bases from J; bases unmatched to any gene: 4. CDR3 in amino acids: CASSQTSGRVNEQFF. The CDR3 DNA sequence: TGTGCCAGCAGTCAGACTAGCGGGAGGGTCAATGAGCAGTTCTTC.

The rearrangement uses TRBV25-1 and TRBJ1-3; 8 bases match TRBD1. From germline, CDR1 is MGHDK and CDR2 SYGVNS. Trimming removed 6 bases from V and 6 bases from J; junction bases left unmatched: 4. The CDR3 totals 13 residues. CDR3 coding DNA: TGTGCCAGCAGAGGACAGGGAAAAAACACCATATATTTT. Amino acids: CASRGQGKNTIYF. The whole variable domain, filled in from reference TRBV25-1 and TRBJ1-3, reads EADIYQTPRYLVIGTGKKITLECSQTMGHDKMYWYQQDPGMELHLIHYSYGVNSTEKGDLSSESTVSRIRTEHFPLTLESARPSHTSQYLCASRGQGKNTIYFGEGSWLTVV.

This chain connects TRBV5-6 to TRBJ1-2; D unclear. Between the trimmed V and J ends, which lost 0 bases and 8 bases, there was a span of 11 bases. The CDR3 extends over 13 amino acids. Per germline, CDR1 SGHDT and CDR2 YYEEEE. CDR3 DNA sequence: TGTGCCAGCAGCTTGGGACATCTTGAAGGCTACACCTTC. This encodes CASSLGHLEGYTF.

The chain couples TRBV6-1 to TRBJ1-1; possible D gene TRBD1, 6 bases. This CDR3 comprises 17 residues. The V end was cut by 3 bases, the J end by 0 bases, with 17 bases between. The germline V gene has CDR1 MNHNS and CDR2 SASEGT. CDR3 loop: CASSEWSRGGMNTEAFF. CDR3 bases: TGTGCCAGCAGTGAGTGGTCTAGGGGGGGGATGAACACTGAAGCTTTCTTT.